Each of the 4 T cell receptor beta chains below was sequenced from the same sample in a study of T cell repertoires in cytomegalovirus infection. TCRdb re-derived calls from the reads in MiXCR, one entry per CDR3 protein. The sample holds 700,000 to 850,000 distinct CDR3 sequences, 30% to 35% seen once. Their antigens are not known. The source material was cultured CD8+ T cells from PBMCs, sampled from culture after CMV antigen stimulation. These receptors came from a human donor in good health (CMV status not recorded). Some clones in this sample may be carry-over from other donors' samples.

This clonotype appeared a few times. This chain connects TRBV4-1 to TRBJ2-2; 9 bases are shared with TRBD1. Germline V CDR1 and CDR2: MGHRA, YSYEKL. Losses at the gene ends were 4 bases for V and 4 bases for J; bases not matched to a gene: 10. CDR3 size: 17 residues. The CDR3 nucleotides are TGCGCCAGCAGCCTAAAGTCGGGGACAGGGATCACCGGGGAGCTGTTTTTT. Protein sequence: CASSLKSGTGITGELFF.

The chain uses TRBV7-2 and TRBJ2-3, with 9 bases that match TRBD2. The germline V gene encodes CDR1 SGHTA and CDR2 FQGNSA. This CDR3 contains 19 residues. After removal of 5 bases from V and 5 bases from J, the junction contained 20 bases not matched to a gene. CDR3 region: CASSLPIDGLAGLEDTQYF. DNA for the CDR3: TGTGCCAGCAGCCTCCCCATAGATGGTCTAGCGGGGTTAGAAGATACGCAGTATTTT.

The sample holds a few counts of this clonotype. CDR3 coding DNA: TGTGCCAGCAGTGAATATCGACTAGCGACCTACGAGCAGTACGTC. Translated, it gives CASSEYRLATYEQYV. The chain employs TRBV6-1 and TRBJ2-7; TRBD2 matches 8 bases. The germline V gene encodes CDR1 MNHNS and CDR2 SASEGT. V was clipped by 2 bases and J by 2 bases; unmatched bases: 5. The CDR3 totals 15 residues.

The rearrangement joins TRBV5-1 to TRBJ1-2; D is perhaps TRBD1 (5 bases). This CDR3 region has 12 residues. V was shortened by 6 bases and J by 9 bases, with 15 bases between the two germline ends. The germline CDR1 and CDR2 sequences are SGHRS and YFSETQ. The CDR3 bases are TGCGCCAGCACTCTTGGCGGGGGAAGCTACACCTTC. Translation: CASTLGGGSYTF.